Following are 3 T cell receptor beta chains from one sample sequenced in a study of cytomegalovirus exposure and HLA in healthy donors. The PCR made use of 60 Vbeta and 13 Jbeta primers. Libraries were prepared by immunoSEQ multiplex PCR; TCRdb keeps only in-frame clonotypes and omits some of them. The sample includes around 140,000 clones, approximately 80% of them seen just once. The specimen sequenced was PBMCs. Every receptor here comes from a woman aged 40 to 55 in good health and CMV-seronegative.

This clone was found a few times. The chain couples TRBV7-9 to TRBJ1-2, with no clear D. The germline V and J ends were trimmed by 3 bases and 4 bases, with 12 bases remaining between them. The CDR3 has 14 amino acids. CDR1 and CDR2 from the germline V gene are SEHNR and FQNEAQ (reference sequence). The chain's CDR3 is CASSFEQPSYGYTF. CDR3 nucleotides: TGTGCCAGCAGCTTCGAACAGCCGTCCTATGGCTACACCTTC. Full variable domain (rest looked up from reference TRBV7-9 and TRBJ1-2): DTGVSQNPRHKITKRGQNVTFRCDPISEHNRLYWYRQTLGQGPEFLTYFQNEAQLEKSRLLSDRFSAERPKGSFSTLEIQRTEQGDSAMYLCASSFEQPSYGYTFGSGTRLTVV.

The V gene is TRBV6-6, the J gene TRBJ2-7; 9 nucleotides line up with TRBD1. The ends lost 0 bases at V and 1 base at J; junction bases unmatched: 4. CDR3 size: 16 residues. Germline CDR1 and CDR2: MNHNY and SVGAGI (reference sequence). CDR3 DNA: TGTGCCAGCAGTTACTCGCCGGACAGGGGATCCTACGAGCAGTACTTC. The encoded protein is CASSYSPDRGSYEQYF.

The CDR3 sequence is CASSLWASGVAGYEQYF. DNA of the CDR3: TGTGCCAGCAGTTTATGGGCTAGCGGGGTGGCAGGCTACGAGCAGTACTTC. This chain connects TRBV27 to TRBJ2-7; 9 bases match TRBD2. CDR3 length equals 17 residues. The germline V gene encodes CDR1 MNHEY and CDR2 SMNVEV (reference sequence). V was clipped by 1 base and J by 3 bases; unmatched bases: 10.